This is a list of T cell receptor beta chains from one sample in a study of regulatory T cells in long-lasting Graves disease. TCRdb re-derived calls from the multiplex PCR reads in MiXCR, one entry per CDR3 protein. This table holds 550,000 to 600,000 distinct CDR3 sequences, around 16% found once. This sample was shared with a second study, whose subject was T cells in Graves' hyperthyroidism and ophthalmopathy.

The specimen comprised peripheral blood mononuclear cells (PBMCs), sampled at new diagnosis, from a patient treated with antithyroid drugs. Source of these receptors: a young man with Graves disease. The conserved cysteine and the conserved F or W are not part of the CDR3 here. The order of the fields is CDR3 protein, D gene, V gene. A D gene is named only where the DNA matches it firmly.

cdr3_aa: ASSPADLDGTEAF
d_call: NA
v_call: TRBV18

cdr3_aa: SARDDGSGRSEQF
d_call: TRBD2
v_call: TRBV20-1

cdr3_aa: ASSLYGTSGNTIY
d_call: NA
v_call: TRBV28

cdr3_aa: ASSIAVPLRTSRNEQF
d_call: NA
v_call: TRBV19

cdr3_aa: ASSFDRGTTEAF
d_call: TRBD1
v_call: TRBV2

cdr3_aa: ASSQIRGTPGNTIY
d_call: NA
v_call: TRBV7-9

cdr3_aa: ASMWTSGMNEQY
d_call: TRBD2
v_call: TRBV2

cdr3_aa: AWSHKPKNYGYT
d_call: NA
v_call: TRBV30

cdr3_aa: ASSLGGHRDQPQH
d_call: NA
v_call: TRBV5-1

cdr3_aa: ASSLGALPGGGSPLH
d_call: NA
v_call: TRBV5-1

cdr3_aa: ASSFNRGRSEKLF
d_call: TRBD1
v_call: TRBV27